The 13 T cell receptor beta chains below were found in one sample sequenced in a study of CD8+CD57+ T cells in acquired aplastic anemia. Template material for TCR beta VDJ and CDR3 profiling consisted of genomic DNA. TCRdb processed the reads anew with MiXCR; each CDR3 protein has one entry. This table has 150,000 to 200,000 distinct CDR3 sequences, around 60% appearing once. Specimen: sorted CD4+, CD8+, or CD8+CD57+ T cells (not recorded which) from PBMCs. The source of these receptors is a human donor in good health.

The rearrangement joins TRBV5-5 to TRBJ2-7; no clear D gene. CDR1 and CDR2 from the germline V gene are SGHKS and YYEKEE (reference sequence). V was trimmed by 10 bases and J by 1 base, leaving 15 bases between them. This CDR3 contains 13 residues. The CDR3 DNA follows: TGTGCCGGCACCCAGGCTCAATCCTACGAGCAGTACTTC. This sequence encodes CAGTQAQSYEQYF.

This clonotype was detected many times. J is TRBJ2-7 and V is TRBV6-1; 7 positions agree with TRBD2. The CDR3 totals 14 residues. With 10 bases clipped from V and 4 bases from J, the junction kept 13 bases outside the gene matches. Germline assignment: CDR1 MNHNS and CDR2 SASEGT. CDR3 protein: CATLRAGVLYEQYF. As DNA, the CDR3 is TGTGCCACCCTCCGGGCGGGAGTGTTGTACGAGCAGTACTTC.

The chain links TRBV7-2 to TRBJ2-1; 8 bases map to TRBD2. V lost 5 bases and J lost 4; bases outside the gene matches: 7. Germline V gene lookup returns CDR1 SGHTA and CDR2 FQGNSA. The CDR3 extends over 15 amino acids. The CDR3 loop reads CASSGTGGQYNEQFF. CDR3 DNA sequence: TGTGCCAGCAGCGGGACGGGGGGGCAGTACAATGAGCAGTTCTTC.

This clonotype was observed many times. The genes are TRBV12-5 and TRBJ2-3, with unresolved D. Germline V gene sequence: CDR1 LGHNT, CDR2 FRNRAP. The CDR3 covers 14 residues. V was pared by 4 bases and J by 1 base, with 9 bases between. The CDR3 loop reads CASGYYTRTDTQYF. CDR3 nucleotide sequence: TGTGCTAGTGGTTATTACACTCGCACAGATACGCAGTATTTT.

This rearrangement joins TRBV27 to TRBJ1-1; possibly TRBD1 for D (6 bases). This CDR3 has 15 amino acids. Germline V lookup: CDR1 MNHEY, CDR2 SMNVEV (reference sequence). Trimming left V 2 bases short and J 0 bases short, with 10 bases between. The CDR3 DNA sequence: TGTGCCAGCAGTTTAACGGACAGCCTGAACACTGAAGCTTTCTTT. Its translation: CASSLTDSLNTEAFF.

The J gene is TRBJ1-1, the V gene TRBV20-1, with unresolved D. Germline V gene lookup returns CDR1 DFQATT and CDR2 SNEGSKA (reference sequence). V dropped 3 bases and J dropped 4 bases, with 12 bases sitting between them. The CDR3 length is 13 residues. The CDR3 DNA follows: TGCAGTGCTAGGGCCGCGTTTGGCACTGAAGCTTTCTTT. This translates into CSARAAFGTEAFF.

This chain uses TRBV19 with TRBJ2-1; 15 bases match TRBD2. Trimming at V came to 9 bases and at J to 2 bases, leaving 8 bases not matched to a gene. The length of the CDR3 is 17 residues. CDR1 and CDR2 from the germline V gene are LNHDA and SQIVND (reference sequence). The CDR3 DNA is TGTGCCAGCAGTTTGGGACTAGCGGGAGGTCCCTACAATGAGCAGTTCTTC. Translated, it gives CASSLGLAGGPYNEQFF.

J is TRBJ1-2 and V is TRBV2; D unresolved. Germline values: CDR1 SNHLY, CDR2 FYNNEI. Between the trimmed V and J ends, which lost 1 base and 8 bases, there was a span of 11 bases. The CDR3 runs 13 residues. This CDR3 is CASSEGAGGGYTF. The CDR3 DNA reads as TGTGCCAGCAGTGAAGGGGCCGGAGGGGGCTACACCTTC.

The genes are TRBV19 and TRBJ1-5; tentative D call: TRBD1 (5 bases). CDR1 LNHDA and CDR2 SQIVND come from the germline V gene (reference sequence). The CDR3 has 14 residues. Trimming took 4 bases from V and 4 from J, leaving 11 bases between them. The CDR3 sequence is CASSNQGRNQPQHF. CDR3 in DNA: TGTGCCAGTAGTAACCAGGGACGGAATCAGCCCCAGCATTTT.

The V call is TRBV25-1, the J call TRBJ2-3; 7 nucleotides align to TRBD2. Germline V CDR1 and CDR2: MGHDK, SYGVNS. CDR3 size: 15 residues. Germline trimming cut 2 bases from V and 1 base from J; bases unmatched to any gene: 3. This chain's CDR3 is CASSEGGRGTDTQYF. CDR3 nucleotide sequence: TGTGCCAGCAGTGAAGGAGGGAGGGGCACAGATACGCAGTATTTT.

This clonotype was observed many times. V is TRBV19 and J is TRBJ2-2; TRBD2 aligns across 10 bases. There are 17 residues in the CDR3. Losses at the gene ends were 7 bases for V and 2 bases for J; bases not matched to a gene: 10. In germline, CDR1 is LNHDA, CDR2 SQIVND (reference sequence). CDR3 in amino acids: CASTPLAGEFNTGELFF. DNA of the CDR3: TGTGCCAGTACTCCCCTAGCGGGGGAGTTTAACACCGGGGAGCTGTTTTTT.

This clonotype was detected only a few times. The genes are TRBV24-1 and TRBJ1-2, with a weak D call TRBD1 (6 bases). The germline gives CDR1 KGHDR, CDR2 SFDVKD. The CDR3 covers 14 residues. V lost 3 bases, J lost 3 bases, and 10 bases lay in between. Written as DNA, the CDR3 is TGTGCCACCAGTGATCAAACAGGGCACTATGGCTACACCTTC. The encoded protein is CATSDQTGHYGYTF.

V usage is TRBV7-3 and J usage is TRBJ1-1, with D possibly being TRBD1 (5 bases). The germline V gene encodes CDR1 SGHTA and CDR2 FQGTGA. The CDR3 sequence is 15 residues long. The germline V and J ends were trimmed by 4 bases and 0 bases, with 12 bases remaining between them. CDR3 sequence (DNA): TGTGCCAGCAGCTCGACGGGGCCCATGAACACTGAAGCTTTCTTT. Its translation is CASSSTGPMNTEAFF.